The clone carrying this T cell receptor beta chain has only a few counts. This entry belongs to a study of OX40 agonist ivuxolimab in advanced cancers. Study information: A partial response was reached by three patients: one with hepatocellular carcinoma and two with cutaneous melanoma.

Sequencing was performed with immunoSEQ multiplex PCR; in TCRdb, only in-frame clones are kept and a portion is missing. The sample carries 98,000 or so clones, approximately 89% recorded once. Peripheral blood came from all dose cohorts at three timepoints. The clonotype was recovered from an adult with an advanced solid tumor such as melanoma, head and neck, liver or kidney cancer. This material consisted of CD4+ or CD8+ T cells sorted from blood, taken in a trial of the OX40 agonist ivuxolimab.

CDR3 DNA: TGTGCCAGCAGCTTGTCAGGGAATAATTCACCCCTCCACTTT. Its protein is CASSLSGNNSPLHF. The chain combines TRBV5-6 with TRBJ1-6; D is perhaps TRBD1 (5 bases). CDR3 length: 14 residues. V was cut by 1 base and J by 5 bases, with 7 bases left in between. The germline V gene encodes CDR1 SGHDT and CDR2 YYEEEE.